This T cell receptor (beta chain) was identified during a study of blood T cell repertoires in COVID-19. Across the whole study: Donors in the United States, Italy and Spain gave samples during acute or convalescent COVID-19. T cells, B-cell-depleted T cells, or PBMCs supplied cDNA or gDNA.

On this clone itself: This sample also contains other DNA sequences that code for the same CDR3.

Authors' data handling: Amplification of reference gene primers was used by the study to estimate nucleated cell counts. Produced via immunoSEQ multiplex PCR; TCRdb's table is partial and in-frame only. V, J and clone size are taken as reported in that table, and D and trimming were inferred from the DNA itself. This table has under 200,000 clones, approximately 88% appearing once. The V and J ends lost 5 bases and 0 bases respectively, with 8 bases between them. The CDR3 loop spans 14 amino acids. Germline assignment: CDR1 LNHDA and CDR2 SQIVND (reference sequence). The clonotype was recovered from a woman between 55 and 75 years old with acute or convalescent COVID-19. The chain joins TRBV19 to TRBJ1-5, with D perhaps TRBD1 (5 bases). What was sequenced was peripheral blood. The CDR3 sequence is CASSGTGSNQPQHF. The CDR3 nucleotides read TGTGCCAGTAGTGGTACAGGTAGCAATCAGCCCCAGCATTTT. The complete variable domain, with remaining parts taken from reference TRBV19 and TRBJ1-5, reads DGGITQSPKYLFRKEGQNVTLSCEQNLNHDAMYWYRQDPGQGLRLIYYSQIVNDFQKGDIAEGYSVSREKKESFPLTVTSAQKNPTAFYLCASSGTGSNQPQHFGDGTRLSIL.